This is a list of T cell receptor beta chains from one sample in a study of shared T cell receptors in the human thymus. The table came from immunoSEQ multiplex PCR; TCRdb's copy has only in-frame clones and leaves some out. The profile covers 550,000 to 800,000 clones, with around 85% appearing a single time and about 0.011% taken by the ten largest. The data were also submitted as part of a second study, on human thymus T cells.

Sequenced input: thymocytes. These receptors were collected from a girl in the first two years of life with a congenital heart defect. The CDR3 runs from the conserved cysteine through the conserved F or W. D genes are given only for firm matches. Some rows have no size entry. The others give once, few or many, or a class for an expanded clone.

v_call	clone_size	d_call	j_call	cdr3_aa	cdr3_nt
TRBV7-7	.	TRBD1	TRBJ2-2	CASSLATDRGRNTDTGELFF	TGTGCTAGCAGCTTAGCGACCGACAGGGGGCGAAATACCGACACCGGGGAGCTGTTTTTT
TRBV10-3	.	TRBD1	TRBJ2-2	CAIRNILGTGPDSTGELFF	TGTGCCATCCGAAACATCCTAGGGACAGGTCCCGATAGTACCGGGGAGCTGTTTTTT
TRBV27	few	.	TRBJ1-6	CASSFSNSPLHF	TGTGCCAGCAGTTTCAGTAATTCACCCCTCCACTTT
TRBV5-1	.	.	TRBJ2-1	CASSLDRGLVDEQFF	TGCGCCAGCAGCCTGGACAGAGGGCTTGTTGATGAGCAGTTCTTC
TRBV7-9	.	TRBD1	TRBJ1-2	CASRRQGNYGYTF	TGTGCCAGCAGACGACAGGGGAACTATGGCTACACCTTC
TRBV7-2	.	TRBD1	TRBJ1-2	CASSLAGLRGQDGYTF	TGTGCCAGCAGCTTAGCGGGTCTCAGGGGACAGGATGGCTACACCTTC
TRBV9	.	TRBD1	TRBJ1-2	CASSGSDRGRGNEF	TGTGCCAGCAGCGGTTCGGACAGGGGGCGCGGAAACGAATTC
TRBV7-2	.	TRBD2	TRBJ2-3	CASSLNPFPTSGRTDTQYF	TGTGCCAGCAGCCTGAATCCTTTTCCGACTAGCGGGCGCACAGATACGCAGTATTTT
TRBV7-9	.	TRBD2	TRBJ2-7	CASSLGVVSGGAYEQYF	TGTGCCAGCAGCTTAGGGGTGGTAAGCGGGGGAGCTTACGAGCAGTACTTC
TRBV27	.	TRBD1	TRBJ1-1	CASSLLWTGTYTEAFF	TGTGCCAGCAGTCTCCTTTGGACAGGGACCTACACTGAAGCTTTCTTT
TRBV19	once	TRBD1	TRBJ2-1	CASSLLTWMGQGSYNEQFF	TGTGCCAGTAGCCTTCTTACATGGATGGGACAGGGGTCCTACAATGAGCAGTTCTTC
TRBV25-1	.	TRBD1	TRBJ1-4	CASSGGQGREKLFF	TGTGCCAGCAGTGGGGGACAGGGTCGGGAAAAACTGTTTTTT
TRBV7-4	.	TRBD1	TRBJ1-1	CASSLAPRGFEAFF	TGTGCCAGCAGCTTAGCGCCCAGGGGGTTCGAAGCTTTCTTT
TRBV27	.	TRBD1	TRBJ2-1	CASRTGGNEQFF	TGTGCCAGCAGGACAGGGGGCAATGAGCAGTTCTTC
TRBV9	.	.	TRBJ2-5	CASSTTLEDSQETQYF	TGTGCCAGCAGCACCACCCTCGAGGACAGCCAAGAGACCCAGTACTTC
TRBV19	.	TRBD1	TRBJ1-5	CASTDRGYSNQPQHF	TGTGCCAGTACGGACAGGGGTTATAGCAATCAGCCCCAGCATTTT
TRBV7-2	few	.	TRBJ1-3	CASSFSSSGNTIYF	TGTGCCAGCAGCTTCTCCAGCTCTGGAAACACCATATATTTT
TRBV11-3	.	TRBD1	TRBJ2-7	CASSSGQGVYEQYF	TGTGCCAGCAGCTCGGGACAGGGGGTCTACGAGCAGTACTTC
TRBV10-3	.	.	TRBJ1-3	CAAALGPFKPSGNTIYF	TGTGCCGCAGCCCTGGGCCCCTTCAAACCCTCTGGAAACACCATATATTTT
TRBV7-2	.	.	TRBJ2-2	CASSLPRSSLYHPGELFF	TGTGCCAGCAGCCTCCCCAGGTCTTCTTTATATCATCCCGGGGAGCTGTTTTTT
TRBV6-6	.	.	TRBJ1-2	CASSYSGVDYGYTF	TGTGCCAGCAGTTATTCAGGGGTGGACTATGGCTACACCTTC
TRBV7-9	.	TRBD2	TRBJ2-3	CASSLLAGGVDTQYF	TGTGCCAGCAGCTTACTAGCGGGGGGGGTGGATACGCAGTATTTT